The clone carrying this T cell receptor beta chain was observed a few times. Its antigen is unidentified. Relative to the germline gene, one junction end is altered; a read error may explain this. Germline V lookup: CDR1 SEHNR, CDR2 FQNEAQ (reference sequence). This CDR3 comprises 16 residues. The entry originates in a study of molecular identifiers for immune sequencing clone quantification. The study's findings and limits: In CMV-specific effectors, clones above 20 copies held over 98% of molecules; naive, under 1%.

TCRdb independently ran MiXCR on the PCR reads; one entry per CDR3 protein. The table includes over 300,000 distinct CDR3 sequences, roughly 23% detected once. Naive CD8 libraries came from about 20,000 to 1,000,000 sorted cells with 10%, 30% or 50% RNA. The chain employs TRBV7-9 and TRBJ1-4, with D tentatively TRBD1 (5 bases). This sequence was found in a human donor in good health. Some libraries in this study had Jurkat cell RNA spiked in. Sequencing was done on a sample of naive CD8+ T cells from blood, with Jurkat cell RNA spiked in. Sample subset: FACS-sorted CD8+CD4-CCR7+CD45RA+ naive T cells. CDR3 nucleotides: TGTGCCAGCGGCTTAGTGGAGGGGCGCACTAATGAAAAACTGTTTTTT. Translated, it gives CASGLVEGRTNEKLFF.